This T cell receptor beta chain was found in a study of STAT5B mutations in CD4+ large granular lymphocyte leukemia. Overall study context: Among healthy donors, a particular HLA allele went with more CDR3 'QG' motifs.

CDR3 length equals 13 residues. CDR1 and CDR2 (germline): MNHNS, SASEGT. V gave up 3 bases and J gave up 4 bases, with 9 bases separating them. Study-wide points: 8/27 top patient clones versus 2/35 control clones were TRBV06-family.

Original processing methods: Productive clonotypes were detectable down to 2.59 x 10-5 frequency. Libraries were prepared by immunoSEQ multiplex PCR; TCRdb keeps only in-frame clonotypes and omits some of them. The V and J calls and clone size are taken from that table; D and trimming were inferred from the DNA. The sample has more than 30,000 clones, 76% seen once. Concerning this clone: Its antigen is still unknown.

The source is a human donor in good health. The chain couples TRBV6-1 to TRBJ1-2, with D uncertain. The sequencing sample was made of CD4+ T cells from blood buffy coats. DNA for the CDR3: TGTGCCAGCAGTGACTATAAGGCCTATGGCTACACCTTC. Translating gives CASSDYKAYGYTF.